This T cell receptor (beta chain) came from a study of tumor-infiltrating lymphocytes in localized non-small cell lung cancer. Study context: Some samples were collected after neoadjuvant chemotherapy; smokers, never-smokers and several histologies were included. Tumor tissue and non-adjacent uninvolved lung came from each patient. Study results and limitations: Available tissue quantity limited TCR sequencing to a patient subset.

This clone appeared a few times. Its specificity is not known. This table comes from immunoSEQ multiplex PCR, and its TCRdb copy is limited to in-frame clones, with some not included. The sample carries more than 7,000 clones, 65% to 80% recorded once. V shed 5 bases, J shed 6 bases, and the junction held 10 bases outside the gene matches. CDR1 and CDR2 (germline): SEHNR, FQNEAQ (reference sequence). CDR3 size: 15 residues. The chain is built from TRBV7-9 and TRBJ2-1; 7 bases are shared with TRBD2. The TCR comes from a human donor with non-small cell lung cancer. Sequenced sample: uninvolved lung tissue not adjacent to the tumor. The CDR3 DNA sequence: TGTGCCAGCAGCCTCCAGCGGGGCTTGAGCAATGAGCAGTTCTTC. It yields the protein CASSLQRGLSNEQFF.